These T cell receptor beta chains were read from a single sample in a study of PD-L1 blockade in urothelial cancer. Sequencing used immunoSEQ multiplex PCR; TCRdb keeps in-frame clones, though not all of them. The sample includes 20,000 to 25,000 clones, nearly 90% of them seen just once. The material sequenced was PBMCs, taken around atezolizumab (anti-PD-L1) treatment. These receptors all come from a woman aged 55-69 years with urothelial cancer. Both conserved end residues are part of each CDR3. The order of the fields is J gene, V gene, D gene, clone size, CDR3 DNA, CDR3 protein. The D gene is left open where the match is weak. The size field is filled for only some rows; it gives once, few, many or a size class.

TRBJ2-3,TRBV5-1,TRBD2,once,TGCGCCAGCAGCCCAGAGTTGCTAGCGGGGGCAGATACGCAGTATTTT,CASSPELLAGADTQYF
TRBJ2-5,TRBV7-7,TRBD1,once,TGTGCTAGCAGCATGGGACAGCTTCAAGAGACCCAGTACTTC,CASSMGQLQETQYF
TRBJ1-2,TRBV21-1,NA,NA,TGTGCCAGCAGCAAAGCAGGGACAGGGGCGCTTGGCTATGGCTACACCTTC,CASSKAGTGALGYGYTF
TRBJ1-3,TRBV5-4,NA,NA,TGTGCCAGCAAGTCACCGAGCTCTGGAAACACCATATATTTT,CASKSPSSGNTIYF
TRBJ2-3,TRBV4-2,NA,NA,TGTGCCAGCAGCCAACCAATTCGGGGGGCGGTGGATACGCAGTATTTT,CASSQPIRGAVDTQYF
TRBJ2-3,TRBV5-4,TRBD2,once,TGTGCCAGCAGCTCGCGACTAGCGGGAGTAAGCACAGATACGCAGTATTTT,CASSSRLAGVSTDTQYF
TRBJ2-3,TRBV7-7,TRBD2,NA,TGTGCTAGCAGCAAATACGAGACTAGCGGCACAGATACGCAGTATTTT,CASSKYETSGTDTQYF
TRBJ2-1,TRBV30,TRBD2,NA,TGTGCCTGGAGTGGTTGGCTAGCGGGAAGTGAGCAGTTCTTC,CAWSGWLAGSEQFF
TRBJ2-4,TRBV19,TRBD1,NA,TGTGCCAGTAGTAGAGGGGGACAGAAAAACATTCAGTACTTC,CASSRGGQKNIQYF
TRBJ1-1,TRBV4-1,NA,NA,TGCGCCAGCAGCCGCACAGGAGACACTGAAGCTTTCTTT,CASSRTGDTEAFF
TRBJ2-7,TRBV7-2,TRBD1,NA,TGTGCCAGCAGCTTAGGTGGGACAGCGGCCGTCGAGCAGTACTTC,CASSLGGTAAVEQYF
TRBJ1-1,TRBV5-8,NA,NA,TGTGCCAGCAGCCTCCGTGTGAACACTGAAGCTTTCTTT,CASSLRVNTEAFF
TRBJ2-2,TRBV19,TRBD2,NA,TGTGCCAGTAGGAGCGGGAAGACGAACACCGGGGAGCTGTTTTTT,CASRSGKTNTGELFF
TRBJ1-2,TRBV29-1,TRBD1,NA,TGCAGCGTTGTTAGCGGGACAGGGTTTGTTGATAGCTACACCTTC,CSVVSGTGFVDSYTF
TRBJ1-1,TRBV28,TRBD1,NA,TGTGCCAGTCGACAGGGGGCTGGGAACACTGAAGCTTTCTTT,CASRQGAGNTEAFF
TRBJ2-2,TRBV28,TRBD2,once,TGTGCCACCAAGCGGGAGAGTACCGTGGTGTGGCTGTTTTTT,CATKRESTVVWLFF